This T cell receptor beta chain originates from a study of T cells in localized non-small cell lung cancer. Profiling relied on immunoSEQ multiplex PCR, and the TCRdb table lists in-frame clones only, not all of them. The table shows more than 20,000 clones, with around 90% occurring only once. Per germline, CDR1 SGHKS and CDR2 YYEKEE (reference sequence). CDR3 length: 15 amino acids. The germline V and J ends were trimmed by 0 bases and 2 bases, with 9 bases remaining between them. As concerns this clone: What it recognizes is unknown.

Study conclusions and caveats: Greater blood T cell density accompanied longer overall survival. There were a median roughly 60 of the top 100 tumor clones appearing in adjacent lung. Measurement of T cell clonality placed uninvolved adjacent lung highest, above the level in tumor. One tumor region alone was sequenced, and heterogeneity therefore remains possible.

Material: peripheral blood, obtained before any cancer treatment. The rearrangement links TRBV5-5 to TRBJ1-5; no reliable D call. The sequence was collected from a male donor aged 60 or over with stage I squamous cell lung carcinoma. The CDR3 DNA reads as TGTGCCAGCAGCTTGGCTGCTGGGGGCAATCAGCCCCAGCATTTT. This codes for CASSLAAGGNQPQHF.